The 25 T cell receptor beta chains listed next were all sequenced from one sample in a study of T-cell memory formation after mild COVID-19. MiXCR, run by TCRdb on the 5' RACE reads, gives a single entry per CDR3 protein. The repertoire holds roughly 170,000 distinct CDR3 sequences, with 20% to 25% as singletons. Input material: PBMCs or a T cell subset sorted from them (not recorded which). The receptors derive from an adult woman who had mild COVID-19 (a few samples of this study predate the infection). Cell type and time point are not known.

The rearrangement joins TRBV15 to TRBJ1-2; no firm D call. Looked up from germline, CDR1 is LNHNV and CDR2 is YYDKDF (reference sequence). CDR3 length: 12 amino acids. Trimming stripped 3 bases from V and 1 base from J, with 3 bases between. For the CDR3, the DNA is TGTGCCACCAGCAGCAGTAACTATGGCTACACCTTC. This codes for CATSSSNYGYTF.

This clonotype was recorded once. The chain links TRBV30 to TRBJ1-1, with D unclear. CDR3 length equals 13 residues. The germline CDR1 and CDR2 sequences are GTSNPN and SVGIG (reference sequence). Trimming left V 2 bases short and J 4 bases short, with 11 bases between. The CDR3 here is CAWSQVSGTEAFF. In nucleotides, the CDR3 is TGTGCCTGGAGTCAGGTTTCGGGCACTGAAGCTTTCTTT.

J is TRBJ1-1 and V is TRBV6-6, with D perhaps matching TRBD1 (5 bases). Germline loops: CDR1 MNHNY, CDR2 SVGAGI (reference sequence). This CDR3 region has 14 residues. With 6 bases removed from V and 5 bases from J, the gap between germline ends came to 16 bases. The CDR3 sequence: CASRNRDRGTEAFF. CDR3 nucleotides: TGTGCCAGCAGAAATCGGGATCGGGGGACTGAAGCTTTCTTT.

The chain is built from TRBV20-1 and TRBJ2-7, with D hard to call. V lost 4 bases to trimming and J lost 4 bases, with 17 bases between them. This CDR3 is built from 14 residues. From germline, CDR1 is DFQATT and CDR2 SNEGSKA (reference sequence). The CDR3 reads CSATSLDVGYEQYF. CDR3 nucleotides: TGCAGTGCTACCTCCTTAGACGTAGGGTACGAGCAGTACTTC.

V gene TRBV6-6 combines with J gene TRBJ2-1, with 7 bases lining up with TRBD1. The CDR3 spans 13 residues. The trim removed 5 bases at V and 10 bases at J, leaving 8 bases unmatched. From germline, CDR1 is MNHNY and CDR2 SVGAGI (reference sequence). CDR3 in amino acids: CASSDDQGEEQFF. In DNA form, the CDR3 reads TGTGCCAGCAGTGACGACCAGGGGGAGGAGCAGTTCTTC.

The sample holds a few counts of this clonotype. The J gene is TRBJ1-1, the V gene TRBV7-6; perhaps TRBD1 as D (5 bases). CDR3 length: 14 amino acids. Trimming shortened V by 0 bases and J by 6 bases, and 11 bases separated the two germline ends. The germline V gene has CDR1 SGHVS and CDR2 FNYEAQ. The CDR3 here is CASSLAGAGSEAFF. The DNA of the CDR3 is TGTGCCAGCAGCTTAGCCGGGGCTGGGTCTGAAGCTTTCTTT.

This clonotype was observed a few times. J is TRBJ2-7 and V is TRBV21-1; TRBD1 is the table's D call, not checked against the DNA. TRBV21-1 is noted as a pseudogene. The CDR3 runs to 15 residues. CDR3: CASSKWWTGTGEQYF. CDR3 nucleotides: TGTGCCAGCAGCAAATGGTGGACAGGGACGGGCGAGCAGTACTTC.

The V and J genes are TRBV7-9 and TRBJ2-3; a weak D match, TRBD2 (6 bases). The CDR3 totals 13 residues. V dropped 5 bases and J dropped 2 bases, with 8 bases sitting between them. The germline gives CDR1 SEHNR, CDR2 FQNEAQ (reference sequence). CDR3 nucleotides: TGTGCCAGCAGCCCTAGCGCCACAGATACGCAGTATTTT. Encoded protein: CASSPSATDTQYF.

This clonotype was seen more than once but under ten times. The J gene is TRBJ2-1, the V gene TRBV7-3; maybe TRBD2 (5 bases). Germline-derived CDR1 and CDR2 are SGHTA and FQGTGA. This CDR3 spans 14 amino acids. The V end was cut by 5 bases, the J end by 8 bases, with 16 bases between. The DNA for the CDR3 is TGTGCCAGCAGCGTCGGACCCACCGGGGATGAGCAGTTCTTC. It encodes CASSVGPTGDEQFF.

This CDR3 is CASSVGYSNEQFF. DNA for the CDR3: TGTGCCAGCAGCGTAGGATATAGCAATGAGCAGTTCTTC. This chain joins TRBV9 and TRBJ2-1; no reliable D call. Germline CDR1 and CDR2: SGDLS and YYNGEE. V gave up 0 bases and J gave up 6 bases, with 7 bases separating them. This CDR3 is 13 amino acids long.

This chain connects TRBV7-9 to TRBJ2-5; D tentatively fits TRBD1 or TRBD2 (5 bases each). Germline loops: CDR1 SEHNR, CDR2 FQNEAQ (reference sequence). V was clipped by 4 bases and J by 4 bases, with 22 bases between them. The CDR3 has 17 amino acids. CDR3 DNA: TGTGCCAGCAGCTCCCACCTAACCAGGGAACGGGGAGAGACCCAGTACTTC. This codes for CASSSHLTRERGETQYF.

The V gene is TRBV4-3, the J gene TRBJ2-7; D call uncertain. The CDR3 consists of 15 residues. V was trimmed by 0 bases and J by 3 bases, leaving 12 bases between them. CDR1 and CDR2 (germline): LGHNA, YSLEER. CDR3 loop: CASSQESAPLYEQYF. The CDR3 region has the DNA TGCGCCAGCAGCCAAGAATCGGCCCCTCTCTACGAGCAGTACTTC.

This clonotype was picked up a small number of times. J is TRBJ2-7 and V is TRBV25-1, with D maybe TRBD2 (5 bases). Trimming pared 3 bases from V and 9 bases from J, leaving 9 bases between. The CDR3 loop spans 11 amino acids. Looked up from germline, CDR1 is MGHDK and CDR2 is SYGVNS. The DNA of the CDR3 is TGTGCCAGCAGTGATTGGGCGGGGCAGTACTTC. Its translation is CASSDWAGQYF.

V is TRBV23-1 and J is TRBJ2-3, with D possibly TRBD1 on 5 matching bases. TRBV23-1 is marked as an open reading frame, function uncertain. V was clipped by 4 bases and J by 2 bases, with 16 bases between them. This CDR3 is 16 amino acids long. The CDR3 protein is CASSRKGPEPTDTQYF. The CDR3 nucleotides read TGCGCCAGCAGTCGGAAGGGGCCGGAGCCCACAGATACGCAGTATTTT.

V and J are TRBV15 and TRBJ2-7; D uncertain. The CDR3 contains 14 residues. Trimming removed 6 bases from V and 6 bases from J, with 18 bases in between. Germline assignment: CDR1 LNHNV and CDR2 YYDKDF (reference sequence). CDR3 region: CATSYRASEGEQYF. CDR3 DNA: TGTGCCACCAGTTACCGGGCCTCCGAAGGCGAGCAGTACTTC.

A few counts support this clonotype. V usage is TRBV10-3 and J usage is TRBJ2-3; no definite D call. V lost 7 bases and J lost 5, with 7 bases in between. Germline V gives CDR1 ENHRY, CDR2 SYGVKD. The CDR3 has 11 residues. The DNA of the CDR3 is TGTGCCATCATGATAGGAGATACGCAGTATTTT. It translates to CAIMIGDTQYF.

This sequence joins TRBV7-9 and TRBJ2-5; maybe TRBD2 (6 bases). Trimming removed 2 bases from V and 5 bases from J, with 12 bases in between. This CDR3 spans 14 amino acids. CDR1 and CDR2 (germline): SEHNR, FQNEAQ (reference sequence). The CDR3: CASSLLASDETQYF. For the CDR3, the DNA is TGTGCCAGCAGCTTACTAGCGTCGGATGAGACCCAGTACTTC. Filled out from reference TRBV7-9 and TRBJ2-5, the complete variable domain reads DTGVSQNPRHKITKRGQNVTFRCDPISEHNRLYWYRQTLGQGPEFLTYFQNEAQLEKSRLLSDRFSAERPKGSFSTLEIQRTEQGDSAMYLCASSLLASDETQYFGPGTRLLVL.

The V and J genes are TRBV2 and TRBJ2-5, with D tentatively TRBD1 (6 bases). The CDR3 sequence is 14 residues long. CDR1 SNHLY and CDR2 FYNNEI come from the germline V gene. Trimming removed 3 bases at V and 2 bases at J, with 10 bases between. The CDR3 nucleotides are TGTGCCAGCAGTGACGACGACAGGCAAGAGACCCAGTACTTC. This encodes CASSDDDRQETQYF.

This clonotype was seen only a few times. The chain carries TRBV6-5 and TRBJ2-1, with TRBD2 matching 10 bases. V was clipped by 2 bases and J by 0 bases; unmatched bases: 4. Germline V gene data show CDR1 as MNHEY and CDR2 as SVGAGI. There are 17 residues in the CDR3. CDR3: CASSYRSGRASYNEQFF. CDR3 coding DNA: TGTGCCAGCAGTTACAGAAGCGGGAGGGCCTCCTACAATGAGCAGTTCTTC.

V gene TRBV4-1 combines with J gene TRBJ1-1, with D maybe TRBD1 (5 bases). V lost 3 bases, J lost 5 bases, and 16 bases lay in between. Germline loops: CDR1 MGHRA, CDR2 YSYEKL. The CDR3 runs to 15 residues. The CDR3 loop reads CASSHPGGGSTEAFF. As DNA, the CDR3 is TGCGCCAGCAGCCACCCCGGGGGGGGGAGTACTGAAGCTTTCTTT.

In its sample, this clonotype was seen a few times. The genes are TRBV7-8 and TRBJ2-1; 14 nucleotides agree with TRBD2. CDR1 is SGHVS, CDR2 FQNEAQ, per germline. With 4 bases clipped from V and 6 bases from J, the junction kept 8 bases outside the gene matches. The CDR3 is 17 residues long. CDR3 in DNA: TGTGCCAGCAGCTCCCTTACCGGGACTAGCGGGAGCAATGAGCAGTTCTTC. Translated: CASSSLTGTSGSNEQFF.

The genes are TRBV5-6 and TRBJ1-5; possibly TRBD1 for D (5 bases). Trimming stripped 1 base from V and 5 bases from J, with 7 bases between. This CDR3 is 13 amino acids long. Germline lookup yields CDR1 SGHDT and CDR2 YYEEEE. CDR3 nucleotide sequence: TGTGCCAGCAGCTTGTCGGGGGATCAGCCCCAGCATTTT. Encoded protein: CASSLSGDQPQHF.

This clonotype was picked up many times. The CDR3 sequence: CSAREKPSGRYEQYF. Written as DNA, the CDR3 is TGCAGTGCTAGAGAAAAACCTAGCGGGAGATACGAGCAGTACTTC. The chain employs TRBV20-1 and TRBJ2-7, with 10 bases matching TRBD2. V lost 0 bases to trimming and J lost 4 bases; unmatched junction nucleotides: 6. The V gene's germline CDR1 is DFQATT and CDR2 SNEGSKA (reference sequence). CDR3 length: 15 amino acids.

The sample holds a few counts of this clonotype. The genes are TRBV5-1 and TRBJ1-1, with D perhaps TRBD1 (6 bases). V was pared by 4 bases and J by 10 bases, with 17 bases between. Germline V gene data show CDR1 as SGHRS and CDR2 as YFSETQ. This CDR3 spans 13 amino acids. In nucleotides, the CDR3 is TGCGCCAGCAGCGGGGGGCAGTCCCCTGGAGCTTTCTTT. This gives the protein CASSGGQSPGAFF. Using reference TRBV5-1 and TRBJ1-1 for the parts outside the CDR3, the full variable domain is KAGVTQTPRYLIKTRGQQVTLSCSPISGHRSVSWYQQTPGQGLQFLFEYFSETQRNKGNFPGRFSGRQFSNSRSEMNVSTLELGDSALYLCASSGGQSPGAFFGQGTRLTVV.

V is TRBV13 and J is TRBJ2-7; 8 bases are a match to TRBD2. The CDR3 covers 14 residues. Trimming removed 4 bases from V and 2 bases from J; junction bases left unmatched: 4. The germline CDR1 and CDR2 sequences are PRHDT and FYEKMQ (reference sequence). CDR3 in DNA: TGTGCCAGCAGCTCTCGACTAGCGACCTACGAGCAGTACTTC. Translated, it gives CASSSRLATYEQYF.